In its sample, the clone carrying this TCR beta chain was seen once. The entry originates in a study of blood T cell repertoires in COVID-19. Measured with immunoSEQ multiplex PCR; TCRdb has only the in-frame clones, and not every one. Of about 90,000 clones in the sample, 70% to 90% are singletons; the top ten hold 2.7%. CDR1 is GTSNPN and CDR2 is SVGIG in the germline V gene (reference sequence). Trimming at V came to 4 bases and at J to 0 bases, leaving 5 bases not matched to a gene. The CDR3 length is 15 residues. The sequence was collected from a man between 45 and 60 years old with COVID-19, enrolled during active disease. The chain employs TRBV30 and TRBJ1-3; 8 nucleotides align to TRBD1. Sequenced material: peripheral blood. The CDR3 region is CAWNRGASSGNTIYF. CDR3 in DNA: TGTGCCTGGAACAGGGGGGCTAGCTCTGGAAACACCATATATTTT.